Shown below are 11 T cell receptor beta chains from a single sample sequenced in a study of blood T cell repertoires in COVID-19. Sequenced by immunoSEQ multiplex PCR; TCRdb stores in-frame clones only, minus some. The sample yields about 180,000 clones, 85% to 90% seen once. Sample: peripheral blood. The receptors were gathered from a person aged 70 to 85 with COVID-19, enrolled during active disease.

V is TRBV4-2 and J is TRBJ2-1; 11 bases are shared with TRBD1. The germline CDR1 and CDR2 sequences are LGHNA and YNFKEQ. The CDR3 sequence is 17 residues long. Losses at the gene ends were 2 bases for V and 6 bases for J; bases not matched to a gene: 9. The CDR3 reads CASSQLLGQGEGNEQFF. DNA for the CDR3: TGTGCCAGCAGCCAACTCCTGGGACAGGGGGAAGGCAATGAGCAGTTCTTC.

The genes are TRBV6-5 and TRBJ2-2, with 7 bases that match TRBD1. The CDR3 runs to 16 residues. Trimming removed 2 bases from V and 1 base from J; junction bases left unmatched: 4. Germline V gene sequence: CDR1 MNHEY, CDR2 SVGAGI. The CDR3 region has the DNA TGTGCCAGCAGTTACGATCGACAGGGGAACACCGGGGAGCTGTTTTTT. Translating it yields CASSYDRQGNTGELFF.

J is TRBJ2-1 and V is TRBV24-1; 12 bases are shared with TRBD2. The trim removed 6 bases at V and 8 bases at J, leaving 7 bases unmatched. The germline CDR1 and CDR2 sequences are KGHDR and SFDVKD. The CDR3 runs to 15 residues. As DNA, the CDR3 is TGTGCCACCAGTCCGACTAGCGGGAGTGGGCATGAGCAGTTCTTC. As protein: CATSPTSGSGHEQFF.

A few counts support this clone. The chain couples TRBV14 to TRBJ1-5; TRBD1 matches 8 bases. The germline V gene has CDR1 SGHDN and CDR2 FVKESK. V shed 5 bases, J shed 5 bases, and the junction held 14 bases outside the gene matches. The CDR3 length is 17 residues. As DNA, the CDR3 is TGTGCCAGCAGCTCCCTGGTGGTAGGACAGGGACATCAGCCCCAGCATTTT. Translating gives CASSSLVVGQGHQPQHF.

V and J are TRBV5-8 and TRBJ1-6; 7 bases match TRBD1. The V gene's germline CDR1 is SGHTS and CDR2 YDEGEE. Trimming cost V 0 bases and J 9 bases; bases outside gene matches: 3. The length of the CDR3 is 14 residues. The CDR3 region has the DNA TGTGCCAGCAGCTTGGTGACAGGGATTTCACCCCTCCACTTT. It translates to CASSLVTGISPLHF.

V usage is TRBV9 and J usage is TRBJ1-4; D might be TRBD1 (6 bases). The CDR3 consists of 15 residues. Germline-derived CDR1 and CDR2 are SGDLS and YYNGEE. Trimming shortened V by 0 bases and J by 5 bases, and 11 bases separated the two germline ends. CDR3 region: CASSVGVGGNEKLFF. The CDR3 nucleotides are TGTGCCAGCAGCGTAGGGGTAGGGGGAAATGAAAAACTGTTTTTT.

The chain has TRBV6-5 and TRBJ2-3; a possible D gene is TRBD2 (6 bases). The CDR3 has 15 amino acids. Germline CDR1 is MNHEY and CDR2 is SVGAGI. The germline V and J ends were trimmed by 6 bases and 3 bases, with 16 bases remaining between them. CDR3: CASSPTKTRTDTQYF. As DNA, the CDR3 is TGTGCCAGCAGCCCAACTAAGACTAGGACAGATACGCAGTATTTT.

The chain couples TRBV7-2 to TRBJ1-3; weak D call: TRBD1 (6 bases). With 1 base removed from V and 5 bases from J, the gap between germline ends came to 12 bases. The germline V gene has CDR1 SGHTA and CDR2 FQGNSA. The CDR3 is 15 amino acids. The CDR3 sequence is CASSLEGDPRNTIYF. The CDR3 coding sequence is TGTGCCAGCAGCTTAGAGGGGGACCCTAGAAACACCATATATTTT.

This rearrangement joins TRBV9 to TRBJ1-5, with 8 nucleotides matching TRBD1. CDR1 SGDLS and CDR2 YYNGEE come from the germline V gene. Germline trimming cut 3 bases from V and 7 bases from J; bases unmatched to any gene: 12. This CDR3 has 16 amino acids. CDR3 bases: TGTGCCAGCAGCGATGGGGCAGGGGGCGCAGGGCAGCCCCAGCATTTT. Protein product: CASSDGAGGAGQPQHF.

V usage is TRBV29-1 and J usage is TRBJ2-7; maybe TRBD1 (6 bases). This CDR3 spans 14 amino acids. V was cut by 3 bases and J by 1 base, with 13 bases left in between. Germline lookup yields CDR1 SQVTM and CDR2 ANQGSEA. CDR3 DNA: TGCAGCGTTGATTCAGGGACACCTTCCTACGAGCAGTACTTC. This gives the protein CSVDSGTPSYEQYF.

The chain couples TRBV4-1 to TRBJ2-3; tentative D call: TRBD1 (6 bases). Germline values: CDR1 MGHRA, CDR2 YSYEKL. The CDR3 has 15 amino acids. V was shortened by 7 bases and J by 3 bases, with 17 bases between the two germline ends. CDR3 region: CASNNPPRGTDTQYF. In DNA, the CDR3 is TGCGCCAGCAATAACCCTCCTAGGGGGACAGATACGCAGTATTTT.